This passage covers 4 T cell receptor beta chains from one sample sequenced in a study of blood T cell repertoires in COVID-19. The table came from immunoSEQ multiplex PCR; TCRdb's copy has only in-frame clones and leaves some out. The table shows over 200,000 clones, with 92% occurring only once. What was sequenced was peripheral blood. These receptors were obtained from a man aged 60-69 years with COVID-19, enrolled during active disease.

The chain employs TRBV9 and TRBJ1-5; 9 bases align to TRBD1. V lost 3 bases, J lost 7 bases, and 8 bases stayed unmatched. The CDR3 spans 15 residues. Per the germline V gene, CDR1 is SGDLS and CDR2 is YYNGEE. CDR3 amino acids: CASSGGQGLGQPQHF. The CDR3 nucleotides read TGTGCCAGCAGCGGCGGACAGGGGCTTGGACAGCCCCAGCATTTT.

This chain uses TRBV3-1 (or the pseudogene TRBV3-2) with TRBJ2-1; weak D call: TRBD1 (5 bases). Per the germline V gene, CDR1 is LGHDT and CDR2 is YNNKEL (reference sequence). Trimming removed 3 bases from V and 6 bases from J, with 12 bases in between. The CDR3 totals 14 residues. CDR3 amino acids: CASSQVGVGNEQFF. CDR3 DNA sequence: TGTGCCAGCAGCCAGGTAGGGGTTGGCAATGAGCAGTTCTTC.

Note on this clone: Other DNA sequences from this sample encode an identical CDR3 as well. CDR3 nucleotides: TGTGCCAGCAGCCCCGGACTAGCGGGGGCCTACGAGCAGTACTTC. Translation: CASSPGLAGAYEQYF. The genes are TRBV3-1 (or the pseudogene TRBV3-2) and TRBJ2-7, with 13 bases fitting TRBD2. The length of the CDR3 is 15 residues. V was pared by 4 bases and J by 2 bases, with 2 bases of the junction left unmatched. Germline lookup yields CDR1 LGHDT and CDR2 YNNKEL (reference sequence).

This rearrangement joins TRBV30 to TRBJ1-6, with 8 bases aligning to TRBD1. V lost 0 bases to trimming and J lost 6 bases; unmatched junction nucleotides: 1. This CDR3 comprises 14 residues. In germline, CDR1 is GTSNPN, CDR2 SVGIG (reference sequence). The CDR3 sequence is CAWSVQGVNSPLHF. The DNA for the CDR3 is TGTGCCTGGAGTGTACAGGGGGTTAATTCACCCCTCCACTTT.